By frequency in the sample, the clone carrying this T cell receptor (beta chain) is medium-sized. The target antigen is unknown. The data were obtained in a study of T cell responses to AZD1222 COVID-19 vaccine. Study results and limitations: Reports indicate that nearly half of spike-specific TCRs are directed at unmutated variant regions.

Only in-frame clones appear in the TCRdb table, and some are missing; sequencing was by immunoSEQ multiplex PCR. The sample carries about 150,000 clones, around 93% recorded once. It was second doses at about 4 or about 12 weeks that were pooled. This sequence was found in an adult who received the AZD1222 COVID-19 vaccine. This specimen consisted of peripheral blood, obtained 28 days after the second AZD1222 dose.

The CDR3 reads CASSLVVASGSRAEQYF. The CDR3 DNA follows: TGTGCCAGCAGCTTAGTGGTCGCTAGCGGGAGCCGGGCCGAGCAGTACTTC. The chain employs TRBV7-8 and TRBJ2-7; 10 positions agree with TRBD2. CDR1 is SGHVS and CDR2 is FQNEAQ in the germline V gene. This CDR3 has 17 residues. The ends lost 1 base at V and 6 bases at J; junction bases unmatched: 12.